One and the same sample provided the 19 T cell receptor beta chains below, sequenced in a study of Graves' ophthalmopathy and Graves' hyperthyroidism. Amplification of the TCR beta CDR3 regions used RNA transcripts (as template). RT-PCR in the first round used HTBI primers; a second-round multiplex PCR followed. MiXCR, applied by TCRdb to the multiplex PCR reads, yields one record per CDR3 protein. Of about 1.2 million distinct CDR3 sequences in the sample, about two fifths were seen once. The sample comprised peripheral blood or thyroid tissue (not recorded which). The origin of the receptors is an adult man with Graves' hyperthyroidism.

The rearrangement uses TRBV20-1 and TRBJ1-1; unclear D gene. The length of the CDR3 is 15 residues. Trimming left V 1 base short and J 4 bases short, with 16 bases between. Germline CDR1 and CDR2: DFQATT and SNEGSKA (reference sequence). The DNA of the CDR3 is TGCAGTGCTAGAGCCTCGCGGGTTATGAGCACTGAAGCTTTCTTT. As protein: CSARASRVMSTEAFF.

The rearrangement joins TRBV9 to TRBJ2-5; TRBD2 matches 11 bases. The CDR3 is 14 amino acids. CDR1 is SGDLS and CDR2 is YYNGEE in the germline V gene. Germline trimming cut 7 bases from V and 4 bases from J; bases unmatched to any gene: 6. CDR3 amino acids: CASGTGTSGETQYF. In DNA, the CDR3 is TGTGCCAGCGGGACCGGGACTAGCGGAGAGACCCAGTACTTC. Using reference TRBV9 and TRBJ2-5 for the parts outside the CDR3, the full variable domain is DSGVTQTPKHLITATGQRVTLRCSPRSGDLSVYWYQQSLDQGLQFLIQYYNGEERAKGNILERFSAQQFPDLHSELNLSSLELGDSALYFCASGTGTSGETQYFGPGTRLLVL.

There are a few counts of this clonotype. CDR3 sequence (DNA): TGTGCCAGCAGCCAGGACCCTGGGGAGCAGTACTTC. Protein product: CASSQDPGEQYF. The chain employs TRBV9 and TRBJ2-7; D gene uncertain. The CDR3 totals 12 residues. Trimming shortened V by 4 bases and J by 7 bases, and 12 bases separated the two germline ends. CDR1 and CDR2 (germline): SGDLS, YYNGEE.

V is TRBV28 and J is TRBJ2-7; D perhaps matches TRBD1 (6 bases). Germline V CDR1 and CDR2: MDHEN, SYDVKM. V was trimmed by 7 bases and J by 3 bases, leaving 16 bases between them. The CDR3 is made up of 14 amino acids. The CDR3 sequence is CASTPGVKIYEQYF. In nucleotides, the CDR3 is TGTGCCAGCACCCCAGGGGTAAAAATCTACGAGCAGTACTTC.

The V call is TRBV6-5, the J call TRBJ2-2; the match to TRBD2 covers 8 bases. Germline loops: CDR1 MNHEY, CDR2 SVGAGI. Germline trimming cut 5 bases from V and 7 bases from J; bases unmatched to any gene: 3. The CDR3 totals 13 residues. The CDR3 sequence is CASSSGRIGELFF. Here the CDR3 DNA reads TGTGCCAGCAGTAGCGGGAGAATCGGGGAGCTGTTTTTT.

The chain links TRBV29-1 to TRBJ2-7, with a tentative D call TRBD2 (6 bases). The CDR3 extends over 13 amino acids. Germline CDR1 and CDR2: SQVTM and ANQGSEA. Deletions cut 6 bases from V and 2 bases from J, with 14 bases between. CDR3 protein: CSVGGTPTYEQYF. In nucleotides, the CDR3 is TGCAGCGTCGGAGGGACGCCGACCTACGAGCAGTACTTC.

In its sample, this clonotype was seen many times. This chain connects TRBV29-1 to TRBJ2-7, with 8 bases lining up with TRBD1. The V gene's germline CDR1 is SQVTM and CDR2 ANQGSEA. The CDR3 runs to 14 residues. J lost 3 bases, V lost 6 bases, and 10 bases had no gene match. The CDR3 protein is CSVTHQGASYEQYF. CDR3 nucleotide sequence: TGCAGCGTCACACACCAGGGGGCTAGCTACGAGCAGTACTTC.

This clonotype was seen repeatedly, ten times or more. The chain joins TRBV20-1 to TRBJ2-5; a weak D match, TRBD2 (6 bases). With 7 bases removed from V and 2 bases from J, the gap between germline ends came to 11 bases. Looked up from germline, CDR1 is DFQATT and CDR2 is SNEGSKA (reference sequence). The CDR3 length is 12 residues. The CDR3 coding sequence is TGCAGTGGGGGAGGCCATCAAGAGACCCAGTACTTC. It is translated as CSGGGHQETQYF.

As regards this clonotype: One base away lies a much larger clone, so this may be a sequencing read error. The rearrangement links TRBV20-1 to TRBJ2-7; maybe TRBD1 (6 bases). The CDR3 consists of 12 residues. The germline V gene has CDR1 DFQATT and CDR2 SNEGSKA (reference sequence). The CDR3 DNA is TGCAGTGTTAGACAGGAGCTCTACGAGCAGTACTTC. It specifies CSVRQELYEQYF.

This clonotype was counted between two and nine times. This chain connects TRBV27 to TRBJ1-2, with TRBD1 identical over 7 bases. The CDR3 is 12 amino acids. Germline trimming cut 5 bases from V and 7 bases from J; bases unmatched to any gene: 4. The germline V gene has CDR1 MNHEY and CDR2 SMNVEV (reference sequence). The CDR3 loop is CASSRQGSGYTF. The CDR3, as DNA: TGTGCCAGCAGTCGACAGGGTTCTGGCTACACCTTC.

J is TRBJ1-6 and V is TRBV11-2, with TRBD1 as a possible D gene (6 bases). The V gene lost 0 bases and the J gene lost 10 bases, with 13 bases spanning the gap. Germline values: CDR1 SGHAT, CDR2 FQNNGV. CDR3 size: 15 residues. CDR3 sequence reads: CASSLELAGGSPLHF. The CDR3 DNA reads as TGTGCCAGCAGCTTAGAACTAGCGGGGGGCTCACCCCTCCACTTT. Filled out from reference TRBV11-2 and TRBJ1-6, the complete variable domain reads EAGVAQSPRYKIIEKRQSVAFWCNPISGHATLYWYQQILGQGPKLLIQFQNNGVVDDSQLPKDRFSAERLKGVDSTLKIQPAKLEDSAVYLCASSLELAGGSPLHFGNGTRLTVT.

This clonotype showed up many times. The CDR3, as DNA: TGTGCCAGTAGTATTCGGAGTTATCAGCCCCAGCATTTT. Translated, it gives CASSIRSYQPQHF. This chain uses TRBV19 with TRBJ1-5; no clear D gene. CDR1 is LNHDA, CDR2 SQIVND, per germline (reference sequence). The CDR3 loop spans 13 amino acids. The V gene lost 3 bases and the J gene lost 5 bases, with 8 bases spanning the gap.

This clonotype was counted many times. The J gene is TRBJ2-5, the V gene TRBV10-2, with D uncertain. CDR1 WSHSY and CDR2 SAAADI come from the germline V gene. Trimming shortened V by 7 bases and J by 5 bases, and 11 bases separated the two germline ends. The CDR3 length is 12 residues. The CDR3 loop is CASKAFGETQYF. The CDR3 DNA reads TGCGCCAGCAAGGCGTTTGGGGAGACCCAGTACTTC.

In its sample, this clonotype was seen many times. The chain combines TRBV11-2 with TRBJ2-5, with 12 positions matching TRBD1. The CDR3 runs to 15 residues. Trimming took 4 bases from V and 5 from J; bases not matched to a gene: 5. The V gene's germline CDR1 is SGHAT and CDR2 FQNNGV. The CDR3 DNA follows: TGTGCCAGCAGCTGGGGACAGGGGGCGAGGGAGACCCAGTACTTC. Its translation is CASSWGQGARETQYF.

This clonotype was observed at least ten times. The chain combines TRBV7-2 with TRBJ1-2; 7 bases line up with TRBD1. CDR3 size: 17 residues. Germline V gene sequence: CDR1 SGHTA, CDR2 FQGNSA. The V and J ends lost 6 bases and 5 bases, in that order; junction bases with no gene match: 18. CDR3 region: CASRRDRLERGLYGYTF. The CDR3 DNA sequence: TGTGCCAGCAGACGGGACCGTCTGGAGAGGGGGCTTTATGGCTACACCTTC.

As concerns this clonotype: A read error may produce the germline difference seen at one junction end. This chain connects TRBV10-3 to TRBJ2-6, with 10 positions matching TRBD1. The CDR3 spans 16 residues. Germline CDR1 and CDR2: ENHRY and SYGVKD. CDR3 amino acids: CAISGSGDRGHNTEAF. The CDR3 DNA follows: TGTGCCATCAGTGGCAGTGGGGACAGGGGCCACAACACTGAAGCTTTC.

This clonotype was counted many times. This sequence joins TRBV20-1 and TRBJ2-5; D not certain. This CDR3 has 13 residues. The germline V and J ends were trimmed by 0 bases and 5 bases, with 10 bases remaining between them. The germline V gene encodes CDR1 DFQATT and CDR2 SNEGSKA (reference sequence). In DNA, the CDR3 is TGCAGTGCTAGAGATCAAGGATTCGAGACCCAGTACTTC. Translation gives CSARDQGFETQYF.

There are a few counts of this clonotype. The chain has TRBV10-3 and TRBJ1-1; weak D call: TRBD1 (5 bases). Germline V gene data show CDR1 as ENHRY and CDR2 as SYGVKD. The CDR3 totals 13 residues. V was clipped by 6 bases and J by 9 bases, with 17 bases between them. CDR3 region: CAISQGRAGQAFF. In nucleotides, the CDR3 is TGTGCCATCAGCCAAGGTCGGGCAGGGCAAGCTTTCTTT.

This chain connects TRBV24-1 to TRBJ2-7; D is ambiguous. The germline V gene encodes CDR1 KGHDR and CDR2 SFDVKD. Deletions cut 1 base from V and 2 bases from J, with 14 bases between. The CDR3 runs to 16 residues. In DNA form, the CDR3 reads TGTGCCACCAGTGATTTCGCAGGTTTTTATACCTACGAGCAGTACTTC. Translating gives CATSDFAGFYTYEQYF.